The rows below give T cell receptor beta chains drawn from one sample of a study of T cell changes during pregnancy in multiple sclerosis. Assay used: immunoSEQ multiplex PCR; TCRdb lists only in-frame clones, some missing. The repertoire holds more than 80,000 clones, with just under 95% as singletons. Sequenced material: peripheral blood, taken after pregnancy. Source of these receptors: a female donor with multiple sclerosis, enrolled in a pregnancy study. CDR3s include the opening cysteine and the closing phenylalanine or tryptophan. Rows give clone size only sometimes, using once, few, many, or a class for an expanded clone.

clone size	V gene	J gene	CDR3 protein
-	TRBV5-5	TRBJ2-1	CASSLEGGTYNEQFF
-	TRBV23-1	TRBJ1-5	CASSQKGQGANQPQHF
once	TRBV28	TRBJ2-3	CASSLIGGGPSDTQYF
once	TRBV29-1	TRBJ1-1	CSVGRGGSMNTEAFF
-	TRBV6-6	TRBJ2-7	CASSRTSGSYEQYF
few	TRBV28	TRBJ2-1	CASRLLWSGANEQFF
-	TRBV30	TRBJ2-5	CAWSVFVTGVRKTQYF
-	TRBV5-1	TRBJ1-2	CASSPERYGYTF
few	TRBV19	TRBJ2-5	CAILGTPAETQYF
once	TRBV2	TRBJ1-2	CASSEARGRTFTF
-	TRBV28	TRBJ2-1	CASSLLVNEQFF
few	TRBV7-6	TRBJ1-6	CASSLDGQGLNSPLHF
-	TRBV9	TRBJ2-1	CASSFGLAERNEQFF
-	TRBV19	TRBJ1-1	CASSTGFETNTEAFF
once	TRBV28	TRBJ1-4	CASSSSRDREDEKLFF
-	TRBV2	TRBJ2-5	CASSGQGGRKTQYF
-	TRBV5-1	TRBJ2-2	CASSLAGGSGTGELFF
few	TRBV6-5	TRBJ2-2	CASSSGHRTGELFF
-	TRBV9	TRBJ2-1	CASSPSGGANEQFF
-	TRBV30	TRBJ2-2	CAWSVGGELFF
once	TRBV29-1	TRBJ1-2	CSVEAPTGFNRYGYTF
-	TRBV4-2	TRBJ2-1	CASSQNTGGRSYNEQFF
few	TRBV27	TRBJ1-3	CASSLNRGSGNTIYF
-	TRBV6-4	TRBJ1-1	CASRARSNTEAFF
-	TRBV5-4	TRBJ2-7	CASSFMTGTSRTYEQYF
-	TRBV6-1	TRBJ2-3	CASRLAEISTDTQYF
-	TRBV7-8	TRBJ2-3	CASRRAGDTDTQYF
few	TRBV28	TRBJ1-2	CASSLSPHGEGNGYTF
-	TRBV7-2	TRBJ1-2	CASSTRTGGPYGYTF
-	TRBV7-2	TRBJ1-1	CASSLARYAEAFF
-	TRBV6-5	TRBJ1-2	CASRGPQGNYGYTF
-	TRBV21-1	TRBJ1-4	CASSQGRVQNEKLFF
-	TRBV28	TRBJ2-7	CASSKLTGTVYEQYF
-	TRBV30	TRBJ1-2	CAWSPQGRHGYTF
-	TRBV25-1	TRBJ2-2	CASSERTNTGELFF
-	TRBV30	TRBJ2-7	CAWKGGAYEQYF
-	TRBV28	TRBJ2-7	CASSPPQTGIYEQYF